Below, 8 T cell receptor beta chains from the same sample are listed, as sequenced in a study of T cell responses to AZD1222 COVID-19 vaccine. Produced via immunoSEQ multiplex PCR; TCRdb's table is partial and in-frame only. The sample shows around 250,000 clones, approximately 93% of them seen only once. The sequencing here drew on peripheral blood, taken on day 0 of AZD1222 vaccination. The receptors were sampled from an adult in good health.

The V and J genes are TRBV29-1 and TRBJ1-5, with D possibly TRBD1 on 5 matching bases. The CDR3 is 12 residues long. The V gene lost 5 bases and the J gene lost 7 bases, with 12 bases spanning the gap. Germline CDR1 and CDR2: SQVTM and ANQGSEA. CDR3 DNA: TGCAGCGTTCAGCAGGGTAGACAGCCCCAGCATTTT. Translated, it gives CSVQQGRQPQHF.

CDR3 sequence: CASSSTPGQGSAYEQYF. CDR3 coding DNA: TGTGCCAGTAGTAGCACTCCGGGACAGGGGAGTGCCTACGAGCAGTACTTC. The chain carries TRBV19 and TRBJ2-7; 10 positions match TRBD1. The CDR3 covers 17 residues. CDR1 is LNHDA and CDR2 is SQIVND in the germline V gene (reference sequence). The junction had 11 bases not matched to a gene; V was cut back by 4 bases and J by 2 bases.

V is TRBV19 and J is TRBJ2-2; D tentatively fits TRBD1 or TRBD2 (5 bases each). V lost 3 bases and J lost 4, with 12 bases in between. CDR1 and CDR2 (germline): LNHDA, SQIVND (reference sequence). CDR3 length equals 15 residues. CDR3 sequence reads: CASSMGPAGTGELFF. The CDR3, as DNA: TGTGCCAGTAGTATGGGACCCGCGGGCACCGGGGAGCTGTTTTTT.

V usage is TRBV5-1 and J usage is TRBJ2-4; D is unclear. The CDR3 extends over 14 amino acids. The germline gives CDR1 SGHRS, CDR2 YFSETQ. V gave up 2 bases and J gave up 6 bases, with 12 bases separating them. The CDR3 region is CASSFHGTGNIQYF. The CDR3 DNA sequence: TGCGCCAGCAGCTTCCACGGAACTGGAAACATTCAGTACTTC. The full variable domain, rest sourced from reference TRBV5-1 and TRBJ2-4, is KAGVTQTPRYLIKTRGQQVTLSCSPISGHRSVSWYQQTPGQGLQFLFEYFSETQRNKGNFPGRFSGRQFSNSRSEMNVSTLELGDSALYLCASSFHGTGNIQYFGAGTRLSVL.

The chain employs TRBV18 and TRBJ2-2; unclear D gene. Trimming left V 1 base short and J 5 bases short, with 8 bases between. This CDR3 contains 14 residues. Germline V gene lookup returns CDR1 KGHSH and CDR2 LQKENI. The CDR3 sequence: CASSPRTATGELFF. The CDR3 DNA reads TGTGCCAGCTCACCACGAACGGCTACCGGGGAGCTGTTTTTT. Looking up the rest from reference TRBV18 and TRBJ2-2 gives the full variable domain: NAGVMQNPRHLVRRRGQEARLRCSPMKGHSHVYWYRQLPEEGLKFMVYLQKENIIDESGMPKERFSAEFPKEGPSILRIQQVVRGDSAAYFCASSPRTATGELFFGEGSRLTVL.

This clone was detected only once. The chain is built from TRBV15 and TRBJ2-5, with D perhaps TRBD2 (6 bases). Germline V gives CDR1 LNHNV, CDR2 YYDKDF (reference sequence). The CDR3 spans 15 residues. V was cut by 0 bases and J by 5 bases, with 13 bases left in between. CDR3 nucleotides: TGTGCCACCAGCAGAGATAGGTCAGGGAGGGAGACCCAGTACTTC. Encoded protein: CATSRDRSGRETQYF. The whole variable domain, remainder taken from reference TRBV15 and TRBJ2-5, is DAMVIQNPRYQVTQFGKPVTLSCSQTLNHNVMYWYQQKSSQAPKLLFHYYDKDFNNEADTPDNFQSRRPNTSFCFLDIRSPGLGDTAMYLCATSRDRSGRETQYFGPGTRLLVL.

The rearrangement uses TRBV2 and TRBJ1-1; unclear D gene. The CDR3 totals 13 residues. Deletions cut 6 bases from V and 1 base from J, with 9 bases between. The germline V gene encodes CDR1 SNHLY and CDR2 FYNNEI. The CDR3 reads CASSNMENTEAFF. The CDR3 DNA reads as TGTGCCAGCAGCAACATGGAGAACACTGAAGCTTTCTTT.

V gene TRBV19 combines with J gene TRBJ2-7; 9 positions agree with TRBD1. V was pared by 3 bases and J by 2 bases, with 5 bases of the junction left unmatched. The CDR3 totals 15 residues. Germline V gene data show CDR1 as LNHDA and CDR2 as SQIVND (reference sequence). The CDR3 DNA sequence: TGTGCCAGTAGTATCGGGGGACAGGGAACCTACGAGCAGTACTTC. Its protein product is CASSIGGQGTYEQYF.